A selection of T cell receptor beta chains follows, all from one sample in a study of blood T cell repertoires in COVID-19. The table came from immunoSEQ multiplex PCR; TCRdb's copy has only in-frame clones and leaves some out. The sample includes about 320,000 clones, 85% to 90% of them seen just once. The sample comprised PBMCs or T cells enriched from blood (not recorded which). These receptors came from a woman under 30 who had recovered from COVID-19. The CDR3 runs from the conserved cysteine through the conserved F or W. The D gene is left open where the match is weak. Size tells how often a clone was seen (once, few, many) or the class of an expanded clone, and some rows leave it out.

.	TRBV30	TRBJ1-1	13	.	TGTGCCTGGCTAGGGGGGGGGAAAACTGAAGCTTTCTTT	CAWLGGGKTEAFF
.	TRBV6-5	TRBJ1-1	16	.	TGTGCCAGCAGTTACTCGATTGGACTTCCAAACACTGAAGCTTTCTTT	CASSYSIGLPNTEAFF
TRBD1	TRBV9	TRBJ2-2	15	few	TGTGCCAGCAGCCGACAGGGGTCGAACACCGGGGAGCTGTTTTTT	CASSRQGSNTGELFF
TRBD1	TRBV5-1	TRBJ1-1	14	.	TGCGCCAGCAGCACACTCCGACAGGGCAGTGAAGCTTTCTTT	CASSTLRQGSEAFF
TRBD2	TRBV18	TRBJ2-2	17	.	TGTGCCAGCTCACCACCGATAACTAGCGGGGACACCGGGGAGCTGTTTTTT	CASSPPITSGDTGELFF
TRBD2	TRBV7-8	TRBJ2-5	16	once	TGTGCCAGCAGCTACGGACTAGGGACCTACCAAGAGACCCAGTACTTC	CASSYGLGTYQETQYF
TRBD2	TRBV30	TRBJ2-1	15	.	TGTGCCTGGAGGGGCGGAGCGGGAGGGTACAATGAGCAGTTCTTC	CAWRGGAGGYNEQFF
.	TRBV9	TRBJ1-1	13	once	TGTGCCAGCAGCCAAGGGGGGAACACTGAAGCTTTCTTT	CASSQGGNTEAFF
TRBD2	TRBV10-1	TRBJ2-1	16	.	TGCGCCAGCAGTGAGCGGACTAGCGGGAGGTTGAATGAGCAGTTCTTC	CASSERTSGRLNEQFF
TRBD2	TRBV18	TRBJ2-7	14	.	TGTGCCAGCTCACCGGGGACTAGCGGGTACGAGCAGTACTTC	CASSPGTSGYEQYF
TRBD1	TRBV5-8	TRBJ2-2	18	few	TGTGCCAGCAGCTTGGTAATAGGGACAGTATTAAACACCGGGGAGCTGTTTTTT	CASSLVIGTVLNTGELFF
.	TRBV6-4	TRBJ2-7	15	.	TGTGCCAGCAGTGACTCTGGCCTAGCGATCTACGAGCAGTACTTC	CASSDSGLAIYEQYF
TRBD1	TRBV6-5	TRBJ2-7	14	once	TGTGCCAGCGGAGCCGGGACAGGGATCTACGAGCAGTACTTC	CASGAGTGIYEQYF
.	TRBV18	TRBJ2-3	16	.	TGTGCCAGCTCACCACGGACTACCCATTCCACAGATACGCAGTATTTT	CASSPRTTHSTDTQYF
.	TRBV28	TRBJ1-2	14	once	TGTGCCAGCAGATCTGTACAGGGATTCTATGGCTACACCTTC	CASRSVQGFYGYTF
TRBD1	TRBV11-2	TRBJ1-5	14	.	TGTGCCAGCAGAGGGACAGGGAACAATCAGCCCCAGCATTTT	CASRGTGNNQPQHF
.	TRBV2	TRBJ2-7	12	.	TGTGCCAGCACTTACAGATACTACGAGCAGTACTTC	CASTYRYYEQYF
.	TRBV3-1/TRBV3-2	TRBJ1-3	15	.	TGTGCCAGCAGCCAAGGGGCAGGGGAAGGAAACACCATATATTTT	CASSQGAGEGNTIYF
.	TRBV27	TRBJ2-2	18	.	TGTGCCAGCAGTTTATCGTCCGGACCATTGGCGGGGCCCCGGGAGCTGTTTTTT	CASSLSSGPLAGPRELFF
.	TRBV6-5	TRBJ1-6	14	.	TGTGCCAGCAGTACCCGAGGGCCCAATTCACCCCTCCACTTT	CASSTRGPNSPLHF
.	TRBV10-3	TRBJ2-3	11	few	TGTGCCATCAGTGCCCAGGATACGCAGTATTTT	CAISAQDTQYF
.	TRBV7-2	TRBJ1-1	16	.	TGTGCCAGCAGCTTAGCAAGGCTCAACGAGGGTATGGCGGCTTTCTTT	CASSLARLNEGMAAFF
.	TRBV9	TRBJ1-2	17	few	TGTGCCAGCAGCGCCCCATTGGCAGGGGAAATTAACTATGGCTACACCTTC	CASSAPLAGEINYGYTF
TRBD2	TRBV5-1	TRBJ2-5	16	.	TGCGCCAGCAGCTTGTCGGCGGGGGGGCGCCAAGAGACCCAGTACTTC	CASSLSAGGRQETQYF
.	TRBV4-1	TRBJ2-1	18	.	TGCGCCAGCAGCCAAGTAACCGGGTACTTGAGGATCTACAATGAGCAGTTCTTC	CASSQVTGYLRIYNEQFF
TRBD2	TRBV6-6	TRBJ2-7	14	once	TGTGCCAGCAGATCCCCCGAGGGAGGGAACGAGCAGTACTTC	CASRSPEGGNEQYF
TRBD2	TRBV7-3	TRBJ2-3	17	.	TGTGCCAGCAGCAAAACCTTAGCGGGTGAAGGGACAGATACGCAGTATTTT	CASSKTLAGEGTDTQYF
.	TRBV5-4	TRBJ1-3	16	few	TGTGCCAGCAGCTTGGACCCGACGGGCTCTGGAAACACCATATATTTT	CASSLDPTGSGNTIYF
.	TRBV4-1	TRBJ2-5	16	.	TGCGCCAGCAGCCAAGGGGGGGACTCTCGCCAAGAGACCCAGTACTTC	CASSQGGDSRQETQYF
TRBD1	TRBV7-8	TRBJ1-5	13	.	TGTGCCAGCAGCTTAAGAGGGGACAGGGCCCAGCATTTT	CASSLRGDRAQHF
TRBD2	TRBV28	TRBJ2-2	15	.	TGTGCCAGCAGTACAACCGGGACTAGTTCCGGGGAGCTGTTTTTT	CASSTTGTSSGELFF
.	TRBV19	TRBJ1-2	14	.	TGTGCCAGTAGTATGCCCAGGGGTGACTATGGCTACACCTTC	CASSMPRGDYGYTF
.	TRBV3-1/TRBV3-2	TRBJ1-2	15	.	TGTGCCAGCAGCCACCCCGTACAGCAGGGCTATGGCTACACCTTC	CASSHPVQQGYGYTF
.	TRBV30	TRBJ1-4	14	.	TGTGCCTGGAATCAACGACAGAGTAATGAAAAACTGTTTTTT	CAWNQRQSNEKLFF
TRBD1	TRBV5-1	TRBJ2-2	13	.	TGCGCCAGCAGCTGGGACAGAACCGGGGAGCTGTTTTTT	CASSWDRTGELFF
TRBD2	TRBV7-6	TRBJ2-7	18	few	TGTGCCAGCAGCTTAGCGGTTAGCGGGAGTCCGGGATCCTACGAGCAGTACTTC	CASSLAVSGSPGSYEQYF
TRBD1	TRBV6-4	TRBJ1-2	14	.	TGTGCCAGCAGTCCGGGACAGGGTATCGAGGGCTACACCTTC	CASSPGQGIEGYTF
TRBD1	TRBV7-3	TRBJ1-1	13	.	TGTGCCAGCAGCTCCGACAGGGAGACTGAAGCTTTCTTT	CASSSDRETEAFF
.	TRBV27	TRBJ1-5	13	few	TGTGCCAGCAGTTTCGGGGGCAATCAGCCCCAGCATTTT	CASSFGGNQPQHF
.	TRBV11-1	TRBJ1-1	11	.	TGTGCCAGCAGCCGGGGAACTGAAGCTTTCTTT	CASSRGTEAFF
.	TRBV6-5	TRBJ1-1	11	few	TGTGCCAGCAGTTACCAGGATGAAGCTTTCTTT	CASSYQDEAFF
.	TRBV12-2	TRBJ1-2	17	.	TGTGCAAGTCGCTTAGGTGGGGGAGGGGTTTCTAACTATGGCTACACCTTC	CASRLGGGGVSNYGYTF
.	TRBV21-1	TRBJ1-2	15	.	TGTGCCAGCAGCAGGCCGGGATTACTCGGCTATGGCTACACCTTC	CASSRPGLLGYGYTF
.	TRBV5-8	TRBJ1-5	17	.	TGTGCCAGCAGCTTGGGGACAAGTCCTGGTAGCAATCAGCCCCAGCATTTT	CASSLGTSPGSNQPQHF
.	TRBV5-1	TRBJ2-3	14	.	TGCGCCAGCAGCTTAATGAGCCCGAAGGATACGCAGTATTTT	CASSLMSPKDTQYF
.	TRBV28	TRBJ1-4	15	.	TGTGCCACCCATGGGAGGGGGGCAGTTAATGAAAAACTGTTTTTT	CATHGRGAVNEKLFF
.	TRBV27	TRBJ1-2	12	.	TGTGCCAGCAGGGACATGGACTATGGCTACACCTTC	CASRDMDYGYTF
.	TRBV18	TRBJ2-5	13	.	TGTGCCAGCCAGGGGGGAACGGCGGAGACCCAGTACTTC	CASQGGTAETQYF
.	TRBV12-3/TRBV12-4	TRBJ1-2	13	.	TGTGCCAGCAGTTTCGGGGGACCCTATGGCTACACCTTC	CASSFGGPYGYTF
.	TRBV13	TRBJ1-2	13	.	TGTGCCAGCAGCTTCCGGGTTGCTGGTGGCTACACCTTC	CASSFRVAGGYTF
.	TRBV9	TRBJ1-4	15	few	TGTGCCAGCAGCACAGGGTCCGGAACTAATGAAAAACTGTTTTTT	CASSTGSGTNEKLFF
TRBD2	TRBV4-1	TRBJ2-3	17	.	TGCGCCAGCAGCCAAGCTGTTAGCGGGGGGGCATTTTATACGCAGTATTTT	CASSQAVSGGAFYTQYF
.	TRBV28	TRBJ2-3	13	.	TGTGCCAGCAGAGGCGGGGGCACAGATACGCAGTATTTT	CASRGGGTDTQYF